Listed below are T cell receptor beta chains from one sample, sequenced in a study of blood T cell repertoires in COVID-19. Using immunoSEQ multiplex PCR, the repertoire was profiled, and TCRdb retains in-frame clones only, with some absent. The table has approximately 280,000 clones, 86% seen once. The source material was PBMCs or T cells enriched from blood (not recorded which). The receptor set was obtained from a young woman who had recovered from COVID-19. The CDR3 runs from the conserved cysteine through the conserved F or W. A D gene is named only where the DNA matches it firmly. Expanded clones are given a class, and other clones once, few, many or no size at all.

size: once
D: -
V: TRBV7-6
J: TRBJ2-3
CDR3: CASSFWRDTQYF
DNA: TGTGCCAGCAGCTTCTGGAGAGATACGCAGTATTTT

size: -
D: -
V: TRBV27
J: TRBJ2-7
CDR3: CASSFRQNYEQYF
DNA: TGTGCCAGCAGTTTCCGACAGAACTACGAGCAGTACTTC

size: -
D: TRBD2
V: TRBV7-3
J: TRBJ2-3
CDR3: CASSNLTTGGRPDTQYF
DNA: TGTGCCAGCAGCAATTTAACTACGGGAGGGAGGCCAGATACGCAGTATTTT

size: -
D: TRBD1
V: TRBV3-1/TRBV3-2
J: TRBJ2-5
CDR3: CASSQVTGTGGKTQYF
DNA: TGTGCCAGCAGCCAGGTCACCGGGACAGGGGGGAAGACCCAGTACTTC

size: once
D: -
V: TRBV18
J: TRBJ1-3
CDR3: CASSAQASSGNTIYF
DNA: TGTGCCAGCTCCGCCCAAGCGTCGAGTGGAAACACCATATATTTT

size: -
D: -
V: TRBV15
J: TRBJ1-4
CDR3: CATSRDVLLNEKLFF
DNA: TGTGCCACCAGCAGAGACGTACTCCTTAATGAAAAACTGTTTTTT

size: -
D: TRBD2
V: TRBV9
J: TRBJ2-3
CDR3: CASSVRLAGSDTQYF
DNA: TGTGCCAGCAGCGTTCGGCTAGCGGGCTCAGATACGCAGTATTTT

size: -
D: TRBD2
V: TRBV5-1
J: TRBJ2-7
CDR3: CASSLYSSLAGGTYEQYF
DNA: TGCGCCAGCAGCTTGTACAGCTCACTAGCGGGAGGCACCTACGAGCAGTACTTC

size: -
D: -
V: TRBV7-6
J: TRBJ2-2
CDR3: CASSLVWGPNTGELFF
DNA: TGTGCCAGCAGCTTAGTTTGGGGGCCGAACACCGGGGAGCTGTTTTTT

size: -
D: TRBD1
V: TRBV2
J: TRBJ1-2
CDR3: CASSGRQGYGYTF
DNA: TGTGCCAGCAGTGGACGACAGGGGTATGGCTACACCTTC

size: -
D: TRBD1
V: TRBV30
J: TRBJ1-1
CDR3: CAWSTTGGREVAFF
DNA: TGTGCCTGGAGTACTACAGGGGGACGGGAAGTAGCTTTCTTT

size: -
D: -
V: TRBV12-3/TRBV12-4
J: TRBJ1-4
CDR3: CASSLERKGKLFF
DNA: TGTGCCAGCAGTTTAGAGAGGAAGGGGAAACTGTTTTTT

size: -
D: -
V: TRBV10-1
J: TRBJ1-2
CDR3: CASSAEAGLGYTF
DNA: TGCGCCAGCAGTGCCGAGGCGGGCCTTGGCTACACCTTC

size: -
D: TRBD1
V: TRBV5-1
J: TRBJ2-7
CDR3: CASSLGDRGPYEQYF
DNA: TGCGCCAGCAGCTTGGGTGACAGGGGGCCCTACGAGCAGTACTTC

size: many
D: -
V: TRBV3-1/TRBV3-2
J: TRBJ1-1
CDR3: CASSPPRPLYTEVGAFF
DNA: TGTGCCAGCAGCCCCCCCCGCCCACTATATACCGAGGTGGGAGCTTTCTTT

size: -
D: -
V: TRBV29-1
J: TRBJ1-1
CDR3: CSAQDTNTEAFF
DNA: TGCAGCGCCCAGGACACGAACACTGAAGCTTTCTTT

size: few
D: TRBD2
V: TRBV6-5
J: TRBJ2-7
CDR3: CASSYSLAGGYEQYF
DNA: TGTGCCAGCAGTTACTCACTAGCGGGGGGGTACGAGCAGTACTTC

size: -
D: TRBD1
V: TRBV5-5
J: TRBJ2-2
CDR3: CASSLWDRGTGELFF
DNA: TGTGCCAGCAGCTTGTGGGACAGGGGAACCGGGGAGCTGTTTTTT

size: -
D: -
V: TRBV19
J: TRBJ1-5
CDR3: CASSSKGGQPQHF
DNA: TGTGCCAGTAGTAGCAAGGGAGGGCAGCCCCAGCATTTT

size: few
D: TRBD2
V: TRBV19
J: TRBJ2-1
CDR3: CASSISGGPGEQFF
DNA: TGTGCCAGTAGTATTAGCGGGGGGCCTGGAGAGCAGTTCTTC

size: -
D: TRBD1
V: TRBV3-1/TRBV3-2
J: TRBJ1-4
CDR3: CASSSTGGVEKLFF
DNA: TGTGCCAGCAGCTCCACAGGGGGCGTCGAAAAACTGTTTTTT

size: once
D: TRBD1
V: TRBV28
J: TRBJ2-4
CDR3: CASSPRTGVAKNIQYF
DNA: TGTGCCAGCAGTCCAAGGACAGGGGTGGCCAAAAACATTCAGTACTTC

size: -
D: TRBD1
V: TRBV5-4
J: TRBJ2-4
CDR3: CASSFGTGGSLAKNIQYF
DNA: TGTGCCAGCAGCTTTGGGACAGGGGGTTCTTTAGCCAAAAACATTCAGTACTTC

size: few
D: -
V: TRBV5-6
J: TRBJ2-1
CDR3: CASSLGDNEQFF
DNA: TGTGCCAGCAGCTTGGGAGACAATGAGCAGTTCTTC

size: -
D: TRBD1
V: TRBV2
J: TRBJ2-7
CDR3: CASRDGTGSGYEQYF
DNA: TGTGCCAGCAGGGACGGGACAGGTAGTGGCTACGAGCAGTACTTC

size: -
D: TRBD2
V: TRBV28
J: TRBJ2-1
CDR3: CASGSGDSYNEQFF
DNA: TGTGCCAGCGGTAGCGGGGACTCCTACAATGAGCAGTTCTTC

size: -
D: -
V: TRBV28
J: TRBJ1-1
CDR3: CASSGPWAGMDMNTEAFF
DNA: TGTGCCAGCAGTGGGCCCTGGGCAGGGATGGATATGAACACTGAAGCTTTCTTT

size: -
D: TRBD1
V: TRBV6-2/TRBV6-3
J: TRBJ1-6
CDR3: CASSYSNPGGYNSPLHF
DNA: TGTGCCAGCAGTTACTCGAACCCAGGGGGATATAATTCACCCCTCCACTTT

size: medium-sized
D: TRBD1
V: TRBV7-2
J: TRBJ1-2
CDR3: CASRPGTGGAYGYTF
DNA: TGTGCCAGCAGACCCGGGACAGGGGGCGCATATGGCTACACCTTC

size: -
D: TRBD1
V: TRBV3-1/TRBV3-2
J: TRBJ1-1
CDR3: CASSQDRVTEAFF
DNA: TGTGCCAGCAGCCAGGACAGGGTAACTGAAGCTTTCTTT

size: -
D: -
V: TRBV19
J: TRBJ2-2
CDR3: CASSTHLGTPNTGELFF
DNA: TGTGCCAGTAGTACCCACCTCGGGACACCTAACACCGGGGAGCTGTTTTTT

size: -
D: TRBD1
V: TRBV11-2
J: TRBJ1-4
CDR3: CASSRRQGPGEKLFF
DNA: TGTGCCAGCAGCCGAAGACAGGGGCCTGGGGAAAAACTGTTTTTT

size: -
D: -
V: TRBV6-5
J: TRBJ1-1
CDR3: CASSYQGRVGTEAFF
DNA: TGTGCCAGCAGTTATCAGGGGCGGGTCGGCACTGAAGCTTTCTTT

size: once
D: TRBD1
V: TRBV11-1
J: TRBJ2-7
CDR3: CASSNRQGAIFYEQYF
DNA: TGTGCCAGCAGCAACCGACAGGGGGCAATATTTTACGAGCAGTACTTC

size: -
D: -
V: TRBV12-3/TRBV12-4
J: TRBJ1-4
CDR3: CASKRGNEKLFF
DNA: TGTGCCAGCAAAAGGGGTAATGAAAAACTGTTTTTT

size: -
D: TRBD2
V: TRBV18
J: TRBJ2-7
CDR3: CASSPPAGADEQYF
DNA: TGTGCCAGCTCACCACCGGCGGGAGCGGACGAGCAGTACTTC

size: -
D: TRBD2
V: TRBV7-2
J: TRBJ2-4
CDR3: CASSLRTSPLGAKNIQYF
DNA: TGTGCCAGCAGCTTGCGGACTAGTCCCTTGGGAGCCAAAAACATTCAGTACTTC

size: -
D: -
V: TRBV11-3
J: TRBJ1-1
CDR3: CASSLGGLTEAFF
DNA: TGTGCCAGCAGCTTAGGGGGGCTCACTGAAGCTTTCTTT

size: -
D: TRBD2
V: TRBV27
J: TRBJ2-7
CDR3: CASSSWTSGASYEQYF
DNA: TGTGCCAGCAGTTCATGGACTAGCGGGGCGTCCTACGAGCAGTACTTC

size: -
D: -
V: TRBV5-6
J: TRBJ2-3
CDR3: CASSLGRRDTQYF
DNA: TGTGCCAGCAGCTTGGGGAGGCGAGATACGCAGTATTTT

size: -
D: TRBD1
V: TRBV30
J: TRBJ2-6
CDR3: CAWSGDREGVLTF
DNA: TGTGCCTGGAGTGGGGACAGGGAGGGCGTCCTGACTTTC

size: -
D: TRBD2
V: TRBV10-3
J: TRBJ2-3
CDR3: CAISGGPGDTQYF
DNA: TGTGCCATTAGCGGGGGGCCGGGGGATACGCAGTATTTT

size: -
D: TRBD1
V: TRBV6-5
J: TRBJ1-5
CDR3: CASRPTGTSNQPQHF
DNA: TGTGCCAGCAGGCCGACAGGGACTAGCAATCAGCCCCAGCATTTT

size: -
D: -
V: TRBV5-5
J: TRBJ2-5
CDR3: CASSDPEGVGETQYF
DNA: TGTGCCAGCAGCGATCCCGAGGGGGTAGGAGAGACCCAGTACTTC

size: -
D: TRBD2
V: TRBV6-5
J: TRBJ2-1
CDR3: CASSPTWTSASEQFF
DNA: TGTGCCAGCAGTCCCACCTGGACTAGCGCTAGTGAGCAGTTCTTC

size: -
D: TRBD1
V: TRBV29-1
J: TRBJ1-4
CDR3: CSGRTGTNEKLFF
DNA: TGCAGCGGACGGACAGGGACTAATGAAAAACTGTTTTTT